A selection of T cell receptor beta chains follows, all from one sample in a study of CD8 T cell repertoires and HIV-1 epitope variants. The table came from immunoSEQ multiplex PCR; TCRdb's copy has only in-frame clones and leaves some out. The sample holds about 5,300 clones, around 60% seen once. Their antigens remain unidentified. Sequencing was done on a sample of cultured CD8+ T cells derived from PBMCs. The receptors shown here come from a male donor with HIV. Each CDR3 is given with its conserved first and last residue. A D gene is named only where the DNA matches it firmly. A row's size may be missing; if present it is once, few, many or a size class.

TRBV9	NA	TRBJ1-1	NA	CASSVGGSNTEAFF	TGTGCCAGCAGCGTAGGGGGCTCGAACACTGAAGCTTTCTTT
TRBV28	few	TRBJ1-5	TRBD1	CASSHRGYSNQPQHF	TGTGCCAGCAGCCACAGGGGTTATAGCAATCAGCCCCAGCATTTT
TRBV7-2	medium-sized	TRBJ2-3	TRBD1	CASSPGQGNTDTQYF	TGTGCCAGCAGCCCAGGACAGGGCAACACAGATACGCAGTATTTT
TRBV28	NA	TRBJ2-1	TRBD2	CASSPEDSSGYYNEQFF	TGTGCCAGCAGTCCCGAAGACTCTAGCGGGTACTACAATGAGCAGTTCTTC
TRBV15	NA	TRBJ2-1	NA	CATSRGGGIDEQFF	TGTGCCACCAGCAGGGGCGGGGGCATCGATGAGCAGTTCTTC
TRBV5-4	NA	TRBJ2-1	NA	CASSLVVGGRDNEQFF	TGTGCCAGCAGCTTGGTAGTGGGGGGCCGGGACAATGAGCAGTTCTTC
TRBV7-2	once	TRBJ2-1	TRBD1	CASSFGTAFNEQFF	TGTGCCAGCAGCTTCGGGACAGCATTCAATGAGCAGTTCTTC
TRBV20-1	NA	TRBJ2-3	NA	CSASPYTQYF	TGCAGTGCTAGTCCGTATACGCAGTATTTT
TRBV25-1	NA	TRBJ2-5	NA	CASSEWGSVRSETQYF	TGTGCCAGCAGTGAATGGGGGTCAGTACGTTCGGAGACCCAGTACTTC
TRBV25-1	once	TRBJ1-2	NA	CASSTSGTHYGYTF	TGTGCCAGCAGTACCTCCGGGACCCACTATGGCTACACCTTC
TRBV7-9	NA	TRBJ1-1	NA	CASSQDGPYAEAFF	TGTGCCAGCAGCCAGGACGGTCCTTACGCTGAAGCTTTCTTT
TRBV11-3	NA	TRBJ2-5	TRBD2	CASSPGGDETQYF	TGTGCCAGCAGCCCGGGGGGGGACGAGACCCAGTACTTC
TRBV19	NA	TRBJ2-7	NA	CASSDDSRSYEQYF	TGTGCCAGTAGTGATGACAGCCGCTCCTACGAGCAGTACTTC
TRBV7-6	NA	TRBJ2-5	NA	CASSLDEGRGETQYF	TGTGCCAGCAGCTTAGATGAGGGGCGTGGAGAGACCCAGTACTTC
TRBV19	NA	TRBJ2-1	NA	CASSIQGSYNEQFF	TGTGCCAGTAGTATACAGGGCTCCTACAATGAGCAGTTCTTC
TRBV5-1	large	TRBJ2-7	NA	CASSPELDYYEQYF	TGCGCCAGCAGCCCTGAGTTGGATTACTACGAGCAGTACTTC
TRBV5-1	NA	TRBJ1-1	NA	CASSSAVNTEAFF	TGCGCCAGCAGCAGTGCCGTGAACACTGAAGCTTTCTTT
TRBV5-8	NA	TRBJ1-2	NA	CASSQDPVELDYGYTF	TGCGCCAGCAGCCAAGATCCCGTCGAACTCGACTATGGCTACACCTTC
TRBV28	NA	TRBJ1-2	NA	CASSLDPTDFNYGYTF	TGTGCCAGCAGTCTGGACCCGACAGATTTTAACTATGGCTACACCTTC
TRBV7-2	NA	TRBJ2-1	NA	CASSLGLGGSYNEQFF	TGTGCCAGCAGCTTAGGTCTAGGGGGCTCCTACAATGAGCAGTTCTTC
TRBV28	NA	TRBJ2-5	NA	CASSFRETQYF	TGTGCCAGCAGTTTTCGAGAGACCCAGTACTTC
TRBV29-1	NA	TRBJ2-5	NA	CSVLNSGQETQYF	TGCAGCGTTCTTAACAGTGGGCAAGAGACCCAGTACTTC